One sample yielded the 10 T cell receptor beta chains listed below, sequenced in a study of blood T cell repertoires in COVID-19. Profiled with immunoSEQ multiplex PCR; TCRdb holds only in-frame clones, not every one. Altogether over 100,000 clones are present, about 87% being singletons, with the ten largest covering 6% to 7%. The source material was peripheral blood. The receptors stem from a woman in her forties or fifties with acute or convalescent COVID-19.

The chain couples TRBV7-9 to TRBJ2-7; possible D gene TRBD1, 5 bases. Germline-derived CDR1 and CDR2 are SEHNR and FQNEAQ (reference sequence). V gave up 4 bases and J gave up 6 bases, with 10 bases separating them. CDR3 length: 12 residues. CDR3 bases: TGTGCCAGCAGCTCCAGGGTTGGCGAGCAGTACTTC. It specifies CASSSRVGEQYF.

The chain combines TRBV28 with TRBJ2-6, with 7 bases that match TRBD1. The germline gives CDR1 MDHEN, CDR2 SYDVKM. Unmatched junction bases numbered 8, after V lost 10 bases and J lost 2 bases. The length of the CDR3 is 15 residues. Here the CDR3 DNA reads TGTGCCACCCACAGGGGTGGCACTGGGGCCAACGTCCTGACTTTC. It yields the protein CATHRGGTGANVLTF.

V gene TRBV5-6 combines with J gene TRBJ1-2; TRBD1 matches at 7 bases. The CDR3 length is 13 residues. Germline values: CDR1 SGHDT, CDR2 YYEEEE. V dropped 4 bases and J dropped 1; count of bases not matched to a gene: 1. CDR3 DNA sequence: TGTGCCAGCAGCCGACAGGGTAACTATGGCTACACCTTC. Its translation is CASSRQGNYGYTF.

This clone was seen a few times. This chain connects TRBV18 to TRBJ1-4; maybe TRBD1 (6 bases). The germline V gene has CDR1 KGHSH and CDR2 LQKENI. The CDR3 has 15 amino acids. V was shortened by 6 bases and J by 6 bases, with 17 bases between the two germline ends. Here the CDR3 DNA reads TGTGCCAGCTCCCCGACGACAGGAGTCGATGAAAAACTGTTTTTT. Its translation is CASSPTTGVDEKLFF.

The V gene is TRBV12-3 or TRBV12-4, the J gene TRBJ1-2, with D perhaps matching TRBD1 (5 bases). Trimming left V 5 bases short and J 8 bases short, with 9 bases between. This CDR3 has 11 residues. CDR3 residues: CASSRRGGYTF. Written as DNA, the CDR3 is TGTGCCAGCAGTAGGAGGGGCGGCTACACCTTC.

With respect to this clone: Mismatch with germline at one junction end may stem from a read error. The genes are TRBV19 and TRBJ1-2; 9 bases match TRBD1. This CDR3 is built from 11 residues. Germline V gene sequence: CDR1 LNHDA, CDR2 SQIVND (reference sequence). The CDR3 loop reads CGTGFDYGYTF. In DNA, the CDR3 is TGCGGGACAGGGTTCGACTATGGCTACACCTTC.

This sequence joins TRBV10-2 and TRBJ2-7; 8 positions match TRBD1. The germline gives CDR1 WSHSY, CDR2 SAAADI. The V and J ends lost 3 bases and 4 bases, in that order; junction bases with no gene match: 8. CDR3 length equals 15 residues. CDR3 DNA sequence: TGCGCCAGCAGTGATGAGGACAGGGTGGGGTACGAGCAGTACTTC. It encodes CASSDEDRVGYEQYF.

CDR3 region: CAWSIQGAGGELFF. CDR3 nucleotide sequence: TGTGCCTGGAGTATCCAGGGGGCAGGCGGGGAGCTGTTTTTT. The chain is built from TRBV30 and TRBJ2-2, with 8 bases identical to TRBD1. V was pared by 2 bases and J by 7 bases, with 6 bases of the junction left unmatched. The CDR3 has 14 amino acids. Germline lookup yields CDR1 GTSNPN and CDR2 SVGIG (reference sequence).

Worth noting for this clone: The germline gene is not matched at one end of the junction; a read error may be the cause. The rearrangement links TRBV5-4 to TRBJ1-2; D call uncertain. CDR1 SGHNT and CDR2 YYREEE come from the germline V gene (reference sequence). There are 14 residues in the CDR3. CDR3 protein: CASSLADKVHSLNF. The DNA for the CDR3 is TGTGCCAGCAGCTTGGCCGATAAAGTCCACAGTCTTAACTTC. Using reference TRBV5-4 and TRBJ1-2 for the parts outside the CDR3, the full variable domain is ETGVTQSPTHLIKTRGQQVTLRCSSQSGHNTVSWYQQALGQGPQFIFQYYREEENGRGNFPPRFSGLQFPNYSSELNVNALELDDSALYLCASSLADKVHSLNFGSGTRLTVV.

The V call is TRBV5-4, the J call TRBJ2-1; weak D call: TRBD2 (5 bases). V was clipped by 0 bases and J by 7 bases, with 11 bases between them. Germline V CDR1 and CDR2: SGHNT, YYREEE (reference sequence). The CDR3 runs 14 residues. The CDR3 spells CASSLGEGGNEQFF. The CDR3 region has the DNA TGTGCCAGCAGCTTGGGCGAGGGTGGGAATGAGCAGTTCTTC.